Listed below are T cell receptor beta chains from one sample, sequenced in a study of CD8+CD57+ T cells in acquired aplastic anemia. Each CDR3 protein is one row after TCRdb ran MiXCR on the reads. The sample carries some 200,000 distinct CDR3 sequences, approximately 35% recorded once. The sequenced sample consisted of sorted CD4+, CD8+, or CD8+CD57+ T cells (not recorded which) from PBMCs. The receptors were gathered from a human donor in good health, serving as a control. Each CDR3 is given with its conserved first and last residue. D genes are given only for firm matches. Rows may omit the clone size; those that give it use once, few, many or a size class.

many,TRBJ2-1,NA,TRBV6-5,TGTGCCAGCAGTCGCAGGGGCAATGAGCAGTTCTTC,CASSRRGNEQFF
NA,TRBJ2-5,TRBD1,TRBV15,TGTGCCACCAGCAGTGGACAGGGGGCAGGGGAGACCCAGTACTTC,CATSSGQGAGETQYF
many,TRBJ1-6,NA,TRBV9,TGTGCCAGCAGCGTAGATTTAGTGTTGGGTACACCCCTCCACTTT,CASSVDLVLGTPLHF
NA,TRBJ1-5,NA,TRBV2,TGCGCCAGCAGGGTTGGACAAAATAGCAATCAGCCCCAGCATTTT,CASRVGQNSNQPQHF
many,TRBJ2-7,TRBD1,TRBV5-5,TGTGCCAGCAGCAGAGGACAGGCCTACGAGCAGTACTTC,CASSRGQAYEQYF
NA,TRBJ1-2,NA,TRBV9,TGTGCCAGCAGTTTTCGTTCCGGGAATCGGGGCTACACCTTC,CASSFRSGNRGYTF
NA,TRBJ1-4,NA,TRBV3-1,TGTGCCAGCAACGTCCGGGGCCGTGAAAAACTGTTTTTT,CASNVRGREKLFF
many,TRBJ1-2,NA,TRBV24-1,TGTGCCACCAGTGAACTTAGACCGGCACCATGGGGCTACACCTTC,CATSELRPAPWGYTF
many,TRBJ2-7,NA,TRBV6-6,TGTGCCAGCAGTTACCTGGTGGGGACCAACGAGCAGTACTTC,CASSYLVGTNEQYF
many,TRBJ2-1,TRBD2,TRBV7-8,TGTGCCAGCAGCCCGAAACTAGCGGGAGGGCCTAATGAGCAGTTCTTC,CASSPKLAGGPNEQFF
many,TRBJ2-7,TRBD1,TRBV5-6,TGTGCCAGCAGCGTACCGGGACAGGGGGGTTTAAACGAGCAGTACTTC,CASSVPGQGGLNEQYF
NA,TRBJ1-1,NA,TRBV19,TGTGCCAGTAGTATCTGGGGACAGAACACTGAAGCTTTCTTT,CASSIWGQNTEAFF
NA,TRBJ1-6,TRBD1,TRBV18,TGTGCCAGCTCACCGTCTGCAGGGGGTCTGGGTTCACCCCTCCACTTT,CASSPSAGGLGSPLHF
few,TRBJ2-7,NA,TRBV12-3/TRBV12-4,TGTGCCAGCAGTTTAGTTACGACAGTAACCTACGAGCAGTACTTC,CASSLVTTVTYEQYF
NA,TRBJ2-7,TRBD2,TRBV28,TGTGCCAGCACCACCCAAAGCGGGAGGGGGGACGAGCAGTACTTC,CASTTQSGRGDEQYF
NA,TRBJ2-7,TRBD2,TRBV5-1,TGCGCCAGCAGGTTGAGGTGGGAGGGAGGCTCCTACGAGCAGTACTTC,CASRLRWEGGSYEQYF
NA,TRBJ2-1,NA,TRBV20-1,TGCAGTGCTAGAAAAATCTCTATGAGCTCCTACAATGAGCAGTTCTTC,CSARKISMSSYNEQFF
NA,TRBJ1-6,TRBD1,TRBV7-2,TGCGCCAGCAGCCCTCAGGGGGCGAATTCACCCCTCCACTTT,CASSPQGANSPLHF
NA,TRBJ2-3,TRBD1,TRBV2,TGTGCCAGCACGGGACAGGGTGCAGATACGCAGTATTTT,CASTGQGADTQYF
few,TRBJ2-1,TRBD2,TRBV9,TGTGCCAGCAGCGGCAGCGGGGGGCCCACTTACAATGAGCAGTTCTTC,CASSGSGGPTYNEQFF
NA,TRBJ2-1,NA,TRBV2,TGTGCCAGCAGCACGCTCAGGGGGGGTGAGCAGTTCTTC,CASSTLRGGEQFF
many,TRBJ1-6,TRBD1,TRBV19,TGTGCCAGTAGTCCGGGACAGGGTTCTTCACCCCTCCACTTT,CASSPGQGSSPLHF
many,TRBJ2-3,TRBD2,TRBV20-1,TGCAGTGCTAGGGAAGCGGGGGGGCCACATACGCAGTATTTT,CSAREAGGPHTQYF
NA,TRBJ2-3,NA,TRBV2,TGTGCCAGCAGTTGGGGGGGGGCCGACACAGATACGCAGTATTTT,CASSWGGADTDTQYF
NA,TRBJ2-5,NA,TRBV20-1,TGCAGTGCTAGAGATCCCAGGGGAGAGACCCAGTACTTC,CSARDPRGETQYF
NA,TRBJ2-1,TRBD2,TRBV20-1,TGCAGTGCTAAGGCCGGGACTAGCGGGAGGAATGAGCAGTTCTTC,CSAKAGTSGRNEQFF
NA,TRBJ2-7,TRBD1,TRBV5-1,TGCGCCAGCAGCCTCTGGACAGGGAACTCCTACGAGCAGTACTTC,CASSLWTGNSYEQYF
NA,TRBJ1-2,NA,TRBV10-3,TGTGCCATCAGTGAGTCCCTATACTATGGCTACACCTTC,CAISESLYYGYTF
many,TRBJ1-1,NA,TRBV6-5,TGTGCCAGCAGAACGTACACTGAAGCTTTCTTT,CASRTYTEAFF